This T cell receptor beta chain appears in the sequencing data of a study of blood T cells in healthy people across ages (dated by TCRdb to 2014 to 2015). Broadly, across the study: In model experiments, roughly one uniquely barcoded TCR beta cDNA molecule per two T cells was captured by template switching. The study measured age-related changes in TCR beta repertoire diversity using deep sequencing normalized with unique cDNA molecular identifiers. Donors were grouped into four age groups: young (average roughly 17 years), middle-aged (under 40), aged (about 60) and long-lived (approximately 78). To avoid experimental bias, donors of different ages were randomly spread across the sequencing lanes. For two donors (one aged 18 to 30 and one aged 80 or older), the study analyzed two additional independent replicas of 1 million unique cDNA reads from the same blood draw.

Libraries came from 5' RACE. The sequencing machine was an Illumina HiSeq 2500. A second PCR of about 6 to 11 cycles was performed with a sample-barcoded 5' primer and a J-beta primer mix. A template-switch 5' adaptor carrying 12 random nucleotides introduced a unique molecular identifier onto each TCR beta cDNA molecule. Each sample yielded at least 3 million CDR3-containing paired-end reads. First-strand cDNA synthesis was performed from all RNA using the Mint cDNA synthesis kit, with priming by a TRBC-specific oligonucleotide. All cDNA was treated with uracil-DNA glycosylase and then went through a first 18-cycle PCR with the universal primers M1SS and BC2_uni_R. From the authors' description of their analysis: Each sample was normalized by randomly selecting 1 million high-quality reads, each carrying a distinct molecular identifier. Reads sharing molecular identifiers were discarded rather than binned into consensus sequences. MiTCR, set to a Q25 quality threshold and the strictest error-elimination algorithm, was used for CDR3 identification, clonotype clustering and error correction. A nonparametric unseen species model using Euler transformation provided a lower-bound estimate of total TCR beta diversity. Through fastp at Q25 and MiXCR, TCRdb rebuilt clones from the public reads, retaining in-frame beta chains. Each entry is one CDR3 protein sequence, shown with its most common DNA and genes. These V and J calls are TCRdb output, not the study's own analysis. This sample lists approximately 700,000 distinct CDR3 sequences; roughly 32% were detected once. Approximately 15% of the sample is in the top ten clones.

Including cysteine and phenylalanine, the CDR3 has 14 amino acids. The sequence is cut down to CDR3 DNA, 42 bases in frame from base 1. From a lookup of the germline V gene (reference sequence), CDR1 and CDR2 are LGHDT and YNNKEL. Cut back by 4 bases and 6 bases, the V and J ends lie 15 bases apart. Paper-wide results and their limitations: The CMV infection status of donors was not known, potentially confounding age-related changes in expanded clonotypes. As age increased, observed TCR beta diversity per million T cells dropped in a roughly linear way, and a significant reduction was already evident by age 40. Compared with the aged group, more naive CD4+ T cells, fewer expanded clones and increased TCR diversity were shown by the long-lived group, suggesting age selection. Conclusive comparison of naive and antigen-experienced compartments was prevented by the profiling of bulk unsorted PBMCs. Total diversity estimates from one million sequenced T cells were considered lower bounds and underestimates. The percentage of naive T cells measured by flow cytometry correlated strongly with observed TCR beta diversity.

The donors were roughly 39 Caucasian individuals from Russia, aged roughly 6 to 90 years, who were systemically healthy. Each donor gave ten milliliters of peripheral blood, collected into EDTA-treated Vacutainer tubes. Ficoll-Paque density-gradient centrifugation was used to isolate PBMCs, with at least 7 million obtained per sample. Total RNA, at least 5.5 micrograms per sample, was extracted from PBMCs with Trizol reagent. The percentages of naive CD45RAhigh/CD27high T cells were determined by flow cytometry on a PBMC aliquot from every donor. This clonotype came up many times. No antigen is known for it. Per-base quality was not reported, and no clone a single base away is much larger than it.

This TCR was recovered from a woman over 75 in good health. Donor details come from another sample of the same person, matched by shared clones. The sequencing sample was made of blood. Recombination joined TRBV3-1 with TRBJ2-5; matching of 5 bases hints at TRBD1 as the D gene. The CDR3 has the sequence CASSLTEGAQTQYF. The nucleotide sequence reads TGTGCCAGCAGCCTAACTGAAGGGGCACAGACCCAGTACTTC.